The present T cell receptor beta chain was sequenced within a study of T cell responses to AZD1222 COVID-19 vaccine. As concerns this clone: Its antigen is currently unknown.

The protocol was immunoSEQ multiplex PCR, while the TCRdb copy is restricted to in-frame clones and leaves out a portion. This repertoire shows about 150,000 clones, 90% to 95% found once; its top ten account for approximately 1.6%. Overall study results and limits: Increases in Spike-specific TCR breadth and depth were seen after two AZD1222 doses. Donors skewed white British and female; clonal diversity was possibly underestimated. The study found vaccine-associated CD4 TCRs spanning spike, dominant at 160-218 and 743-854. Repertoires were collected only later (after the peak T cell response had occurred).

CDR1 is MGHRA and CDR2 is YSYEKL in the germline V gene. V shed 5 bases and J 4 bases; nucleotides not matched to a gene: 8. CDR3 length: 14 residues. The sequences come from peripheral blood, collected 28 days after the second AZD1222 dose. The TCR originated in an adult who received the AZD1222 COVID-19 vaccine. The chain uses TRBV4-1 and TRBJ2-7; 7 nucleotides align to TRBD2. CDR3 bases: TGCGCCAGCAGCTCTCCGGGGGGAATATACGAGCAGTACTTC. This translates into CASSSPGGIYEQYF.